This T cell receptor beta chain emerged from a study of blood T cell repertoires in COVID-19. Clones were sequenced by immunoSEQ multiplex PCR, and TCRdb holds only the in-frame ones, with some missing. Seen here are 150,000 or so clones, around four fifths observed once, and the top ten hold approximately 7.7%. The germline V and J ends were trimmed by 7 bases and 6 bases, with 13 bases remaining between them. CDR3 length: 13 amino acids. Germline V gene lookup returns CDR1 SGHNT and CDR2 YYREEE (reference sequence). Sequenced: PBMCs or T cells enriched from blood (not recorded which). V and J are TRBV5-4 and TRBJ2-2, with D tentatively TRBD1 (8 bases). This sequence originates from a woman between 50 and 59 years old who had recovered from COVID-19. This CDR3 is CASGQGGAGELFF. In nucleotides, the CDR3 is TGTGCCAGCGGACAGGGAGGGGCCGGGGAGCTGTTTTTT.